These 13 T cell receptor beta chains share one sample of origin, sequenced in a study of blood T cell repertoires in COVID-19. Repertoires were generated with immunoSEQ multiplex PCR, while TCRdb's copy carries only in-frame clones and drops some. The data hold about 200,000 clones, with around nine tenths observed a single time. Sequenced material: peripheral blood. The receptors stem from a man between 60 and 75 years old who had recovered from COVID-19.

For the CDR3, the DNA is TGTGCCATCAATTCCCGGGACAGGGGCACTGAAGCTTTCTTT. Its protein is CAINSRDRGTEAFF. This chain links TRBV10-3 with TRBJ1-1, with 10 bases lining up with TRBD1. This CDR3 region has 14 residues. V dropped 7 bases and J dropped 4; count of bases not matched to a gene: 6. Looked up from germline, CDR1 is ENHRY and CDR2 is SYGVKD.

This clone appeared a few times. The chain uses TRBV6-4 and TRBJ2-2; 7 nucleotides agree with TRBD2. Germline values: CDR1 MRHNA, CDR2 SNTAGT. The length of the CDR3 is 14 residues. V trimming: 6 bases; J trimming: 4 bases; junction bases outside the gene matches: 5. CDR3 DNA sequence: TGTGCCAGCAGAGGGGAGGGAACCACCGGGGAGCTGTTTTTT. Protein product: CASRGEGTTGELFF.

The rearrangement links TRBV4-2 to TRBJ1-5; 10 nucleotides align to TRBD1. The V segment lost 2 bases and the J segment 0 bases; nucleotides outside the gene matches: 7. This CDR3 is 18 amino acids long. Per germline, CDR1 LGHNA and CDR2 YNFKEQ. Here the CDR3 reads CASSQTRGTGASNQPQHF. CDR3 DNA sequence: TGTGCCAGCAGCCAAACCCGGGGGACAGGGGCTAGCAATCAGCCCCAGCATTTT.

This clone was observed once. The chain is built from TRBV5-5 and TRBJ1-1, with D possibly being TRBD1 (6 bases). The CDR3 totals 13 residues. Germline assignment: CDR1 SGHKS and CDR2 YYEKEE (reference sequence). The ends were cut back, 9 bases at V and 6 bases at J, with 18 bases in the middle. This CDR3 reads CATLQGISSEAFF. The CDR3 coding sequence is TGTGCCACGTTACAGGGAATATCCTCTGAAGCTTTCTTT.

The table lists this clone with a few counts. The J gene is TRBJ2-7, the V gene TRBV10-3; D possibly corresponds to TRBD2 (6 bases). V was trimmed by 3 bases and J by 4 bases, leaving 13 bases between them. The CDR3 is made up of 14 amino acids. Germline V gives CDR1 ENHRY, CDR2 SYGVKD. DNA of the CDR3: TGTGCCATCAGTGACAGTCTAGCGTCTTACGAGCAGTACTTC. It specifies CAISDSLASYEQYF.

The chain has TRBV27 and TRBJ2-1; D is unresolved. This CDR3 has 15 amino acids. Trimming left V 8 bases short and J 7 bases short, with 21 bases between. Germline CDR1 and CDR2: MNHEY and SMNVEV (reference sequence). The DNA for the CDR3 is TGTGCCAGCCCGCGAAAAAACGATCGGGTAAATGAGCAGTTCTTC. It yields the protein CASPRKNDRVNEQFF.

This sequence joins TRBV7-8 and TRBJ2-5; 8 bases line up with TRBD2. The junction had 17 bases not matched to a gene; V was cut back by 5 bases and J by 3 bases. The CDR3 consists of 18 residues. CDR1 and CDR2 (germline): SGHVS, FQNEAQ. The CDR3 DNA reads as TGTGCCAGCAGCGTCCCCCCGGGGGGGTCGGCCAAAGAAGAGACCCAGTACTTC. Protein product: CASSVPPGGSAKEETQYF.

The genes are TRBV9 and TRBJ1-1; perhaps TRBD1 as D (6 bases). This CDR3 is 13 amino acids long. Looked up from germline, CDR1 is SGDLS and CDR2 is YYNGEE. V gave up 5 bases and J gave up 3 bases, with 11 bases separating them. The CDR3 loop reads CASRTGVDTEAFF. The CDR3 nucleotides are TGTGCCAGCAGGACAGGCGTAGACACTGAAGCTTTCTTT.

This chain joins TRBV7-9 and TRBJ2-1; the D gene is possibly TRBD1 (7 bases). CDR3 length: 13 amino acids. Germline V gives CDR1 SEHNR, CDR2 FQNEAQ (reference sequence). Deletions cut 4 bases from V and 9 bases from J, with 13 bases between. CDR3 coding DNA: TGTGCCAGCAGCTACCAGGGGGGTGGTGAGCAGTTCTTC. This translates into CASSYQGGGEQFF.

This sequence joins TRBV18 and TRBJ2-7; D perhaps matches TRBD1 (6 bases). The length of the CDR3 is 13 residues. With 2 bases removed from V and 8 bases from J, the gap between germline ends came to 13 bases. Germline V gives CDR1 KGHSH, CDR2 LQKENI. CDR3 nucleotide sequence: TGTGCCAGCTCACCATATCAGGACAGCCAGCAGTACTTC. It translates to CASSPYQDSQQYF. Drawing the rest from reference TRBV18 and TRBJ2-7, the complete variable domain is NAGVMQNPRHLVRRRGQEARLRCSPMKGHSHVYWYRQLPEEGLKFMVYLQKENIIDESGMPKERFSAEFPKEGPSILRIQQVVRGDSAAYFCASSPYQDSQQYFGPGTRLTVT.

This clone has just a few counts. This chain uses TRBV5-4 with TRBJ2-5; D perhaps matches TRBD2 (7 bases). The CDR3 covers 14 residues. V lost 4 bases and J lost 5, with 15 bases in between. Germline V lookup: CDR1 SGHNT, CDR2 YYREEE (reference sequence). DNA for the CDR3: TGTGCCAGCAGCAAACAGGGAGCGGGGGAGACCCAGTACTTC. Amino acid sequence: CASSKQGAGETQYF.

This rearrangement joins TRBV5-1 to TRBJ2-7, with 7 positions matching TRBD1. With 3 bases clipped from V and 3 bases from J, the junction kept 3 bases outside the gene matches. The germline gives CDR1 SGHRS, CDR2 YFSETQ. The CDR3 is 13 amino acids. CDR3 DNA sequence: TGCGCCAGCAGCTCACAGGGGAACTACGAGCAGTACTTC. As protein: CASSSQGNYEQYF.

The chain employs TRBV12-5 and TRBJ2-5; 10 bases align to TRBD1. The CDR3 covers 14 residues. V lost 7 bases and J lost 5; bases outside the gene matches: 7. Per the germline V gene, CDR1 is LGHNT and CDR2 is FRNRAP. The CDR3 reads CASAGTGARETQYF. In DNA, the CDR3 is TGTGCTAGTGCCGGGACAGGGGCTAGGGAGACCCAGTACTTC.